The T cell receptor beta chain described here comes from a study of CD8 T cells in Susac syndrome. V shed 4 bases, J shed 5 bases, and the junction held 10 bases outside the gene matches. Germline V lookup: CDR1 SGHTA, CDR2 FQGNSA. The CDR3 loop spans 17 amino acids. Sequencing of TCR beta covered CD8+ and CD4+ T cells obtained from blood. Negative isolation was used for CD8+ and CD4+ T cells, and FACS enrichment was applied to TEMRA cells. Roughly 0.45 to 1 ug RNA was reverse transcribed with random hexamers. Amplification of the TCR beta CDR3 was carried out by immunoSEQ multiplex PCR, which spanned a total of 54 Vbeta and 13 Jbeta segments. From the immunoSEQ multiplex PCR reads, TCRdb called clonotypes with MiXCR, one entry per CDR3 protein. Of roughly 67,000 distinct CDR3 sequences listed, roughly 94% are singletons. As concerns this clonotype: The antigen is not known.

Study-wide results and limits: The study recognized that the number of individuals in its TCR sequencing and HLA analysis was relatively small.

Sequenced sample: CD8+ T cells from PBMCs. This TCR came from a human donor with multiple sclerosis. The chain couples TRBV7-2 to TRBJ2-5; TRBD2 aligns across 13 bases. The CDR3 DNA reads TGTGCCAGCAGCTGCGAACTAGCGGGAGGGCCCACGGAGACCCAGTACTTC. Translated, it gives CASSCELAGGPTETQYF.